The 5 T cell receptor beta chains below come from one sample, sequenced in a study of T cell clones after liver transplantation. Profiled with immunoSEQ multiplex PCR; TCRdb holds only in-frame clones, not every one. The table lists about 99,000 clones, roughly 80% of them singletons. Sequencing was performed on CD4+ T cells from blood, taken around 50 months after liver transplant. These receptors originate from a human patient who received a liver transplant. Some T cells here may be from the graft donor.

This clone was seen a single time. The V and J genes are TRBV12-5 and TRBJ2-1; a weak D match, TRBD1 (5 bases). The germline V gene has CDR1 LGHNT and CDR2 FRNRAP. The V end lost 1 base, the J end lost 10 bases, and 11 bases lay between the germline ends. The CDR3 contains 13 residues. The CDR3 coding sequence is TGTGCTAGTGGTTTGGGCCAGGGCCGCGAGCAGTTCTTC. Translation gives CASGLGQGREQFF.

The V call is TRBV4-1, the J call TRBJ2-3; the match to TRBD2 covers 15 bases. The CDR3 sequence is 20 residues long. The germline CDR1 and CDR2 sequences are MGHRA and YSYEKL. The ends lost 0 bases at V and 2 bases at J; junction bases unmatched: 9. CDR3: CASSQESGTSGGRNTDTQYF. The CDR3 nucleotides are TGCGCCAGCAGCCAAGAATCGGGGACTAGCGGGGGGCGGAACACAGATACGCAGTATTTT.

This chain uses TRBV7-3 with TRBJ2-1, with TRBD2 matching over 9 bases. V was clipped by 1 base and J by 5 bases; unmatched bases: 6. The CDR3 runs 16 residues. Germline V CDR1 and CDR2: SGHTA, FQGTGA. CDR3 amino acids: CASSLIRAGGNNEQFF. The CDR3 nucleotides read TGTGCCAGCAGCTTAATTAGAGCGGGGGGCAACAATGAGCAGTTCTTC.

The chain recombines TRBV5-4 with TRBJ2-1, with 10 positions matching TRBD1. This CDR3 contains 12 residues. Germline lookup yields CDR1 SGHNT and CDR2 YYREEE (reference sequence). Trimming cost V 2 bases and J 12 bases; bases outside gene matches: 2. The DNA for the CDR3 is TGTGCCAGCAGCTTACGACAGGGGGCGCAGTTCTTC. Translating gives CASSLRQGAQFF.

The CDR3 nucleotides read TGTGCCAGCAGCGCCCGTACAGGGGGAACCGGGGAGCTGTTTTTT. Translating it yields CASSARTGGTGELFF. The V call is TRBV7-8, the J call TRBJ2-2, with 8 nucleotides matching TRBD1. Per germline, CDR1 SGHVS and CDR2 FQNEAQ. The CDR3 contains 15 residues. With V trimmed by 5 bases and J by 5 bases, 7 bases remained unmatched.